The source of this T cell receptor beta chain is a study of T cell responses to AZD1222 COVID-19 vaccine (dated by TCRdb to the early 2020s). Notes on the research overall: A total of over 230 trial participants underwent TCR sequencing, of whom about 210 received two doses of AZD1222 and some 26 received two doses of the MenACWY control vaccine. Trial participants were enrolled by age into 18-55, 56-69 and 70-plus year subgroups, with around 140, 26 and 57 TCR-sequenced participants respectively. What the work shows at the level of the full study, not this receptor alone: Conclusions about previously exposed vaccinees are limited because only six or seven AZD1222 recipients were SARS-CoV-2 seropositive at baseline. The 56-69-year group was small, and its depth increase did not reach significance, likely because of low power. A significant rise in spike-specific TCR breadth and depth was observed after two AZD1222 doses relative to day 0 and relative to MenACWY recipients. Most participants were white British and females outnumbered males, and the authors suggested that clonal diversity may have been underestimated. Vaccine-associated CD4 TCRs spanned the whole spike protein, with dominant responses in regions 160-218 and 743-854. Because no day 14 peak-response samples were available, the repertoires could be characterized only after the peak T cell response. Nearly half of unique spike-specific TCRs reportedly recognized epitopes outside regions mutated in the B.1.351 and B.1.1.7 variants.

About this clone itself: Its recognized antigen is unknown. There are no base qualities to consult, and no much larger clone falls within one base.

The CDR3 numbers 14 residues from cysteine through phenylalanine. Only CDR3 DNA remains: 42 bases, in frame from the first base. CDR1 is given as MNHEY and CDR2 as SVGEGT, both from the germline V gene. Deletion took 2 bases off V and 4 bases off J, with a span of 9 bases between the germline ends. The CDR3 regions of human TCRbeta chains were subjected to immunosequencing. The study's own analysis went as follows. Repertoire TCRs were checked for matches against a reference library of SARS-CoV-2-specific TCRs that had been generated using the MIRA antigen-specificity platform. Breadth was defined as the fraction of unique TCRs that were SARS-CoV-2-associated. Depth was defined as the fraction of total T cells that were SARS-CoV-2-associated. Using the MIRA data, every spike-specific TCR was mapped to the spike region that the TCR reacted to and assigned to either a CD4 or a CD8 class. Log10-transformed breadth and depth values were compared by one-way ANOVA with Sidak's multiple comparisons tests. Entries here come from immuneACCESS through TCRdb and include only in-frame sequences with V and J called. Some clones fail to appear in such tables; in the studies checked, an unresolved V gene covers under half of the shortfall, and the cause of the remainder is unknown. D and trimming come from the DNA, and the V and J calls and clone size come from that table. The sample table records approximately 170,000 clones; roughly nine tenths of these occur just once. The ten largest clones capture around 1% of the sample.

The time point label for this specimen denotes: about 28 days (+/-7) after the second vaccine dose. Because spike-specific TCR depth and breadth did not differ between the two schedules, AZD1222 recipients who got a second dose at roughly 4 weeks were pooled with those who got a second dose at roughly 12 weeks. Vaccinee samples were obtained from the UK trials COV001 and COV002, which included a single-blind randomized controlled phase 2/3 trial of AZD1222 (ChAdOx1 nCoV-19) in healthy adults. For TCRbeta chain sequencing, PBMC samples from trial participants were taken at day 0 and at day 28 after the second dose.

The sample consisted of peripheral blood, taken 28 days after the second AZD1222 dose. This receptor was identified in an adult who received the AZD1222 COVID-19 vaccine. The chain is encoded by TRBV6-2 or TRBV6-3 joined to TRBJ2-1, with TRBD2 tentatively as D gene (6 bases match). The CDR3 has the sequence CASSYGGEYNEQFF. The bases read TGTGCCAGCAGTTACGGCGGGGAGTACAATGAGCAGTTCTTC.